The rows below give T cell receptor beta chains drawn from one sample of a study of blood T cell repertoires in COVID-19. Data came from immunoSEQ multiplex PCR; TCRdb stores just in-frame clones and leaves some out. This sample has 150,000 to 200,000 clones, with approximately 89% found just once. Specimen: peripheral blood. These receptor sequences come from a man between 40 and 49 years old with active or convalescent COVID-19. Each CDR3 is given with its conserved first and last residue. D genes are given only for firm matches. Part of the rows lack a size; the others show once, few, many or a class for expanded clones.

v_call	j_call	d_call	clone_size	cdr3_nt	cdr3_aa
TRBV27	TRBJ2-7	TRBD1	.	TGTGCCGCCAGGGACAGGGGCTACGAGCAGTACTTC	CAARDRGYEQYF
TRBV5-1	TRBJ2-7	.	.	TGCGCCAGCAGCTTGGGAGGGTCTAGCAACGAGCAGTACTTC	CASSLGGSSNEQYF
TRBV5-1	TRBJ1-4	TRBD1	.	TGCGCCAGCAGCATGGGACAGGGGGCCGACGAAAAACTGTTTTTT	CASSMGQGADEKLFF
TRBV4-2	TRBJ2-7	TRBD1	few	TGTGCCAGCAGCCAAGTCGCTGGTTCCGGGACAGGGGCCGCCTCCTCCTACGAGCAGTACTTC	CASSQVAGSGTGAASSYEQYF
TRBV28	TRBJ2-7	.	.	TGTGCCAGCAGTTTAACGGGGGACTTCTCCTACGAGCAGTACTTC	CASSLTGDFSYEQYF
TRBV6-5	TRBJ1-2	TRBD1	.	TGTGCCAGCAGTTACAACAGGGGCCATGGCTACACCTTC	CASSYNRGHGYTF
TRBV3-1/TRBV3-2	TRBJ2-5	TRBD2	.	TGTGCCAGCAGCCAAGGGACTAGGGTTCGGGAGACCCAGTACTTC	CASSQGTRVRETQYF
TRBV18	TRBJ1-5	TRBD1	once	TGTGCCAGCTCACCGACAGGGGGAACTCAGCCCCAGCATTTT	CASSPTGGTQPQHF
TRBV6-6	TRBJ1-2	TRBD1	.	TGTGCCAGCGGGGGACAGGGCCACTATGGCTACACCTTC	CASGGQGHYGYTF
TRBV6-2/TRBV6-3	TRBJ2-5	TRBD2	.	TGTGCCAGCAGTTACTCGACTAGCGGGGGACTATTGGGAGAGACCCAGTACTTC	CASSYSTSGGLLGETQYF
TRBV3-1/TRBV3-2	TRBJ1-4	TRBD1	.	TGTGCCAGCAGCCAAGAAACCAGGGGGAAACTGTTTTTT	CASSQETRGKLFF
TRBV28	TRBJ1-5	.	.	TGTGCCAGCAGTTTATTTGGCACAGATCAGCCCCAGCATTTT	CASSLFGTDQPQHF
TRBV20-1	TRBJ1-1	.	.	TGCAGTGCTAGACCGACTAGGGAAGCTTTCTTT	CSARPTREAFF
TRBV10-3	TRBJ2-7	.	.	TGTGCCATCAGGGAGGGCCCGACGGGCTACGAGCAGTACTTC	CAIREGPTGYEQYF
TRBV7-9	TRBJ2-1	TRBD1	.	TGTGCCAGCAGCCCCGGGACAGGGATGTACAATGAGCAGTTCTTC	CASSPGTGMYNEQFF
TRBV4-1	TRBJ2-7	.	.	TGCGCCAGCAGCCAAGGGGTCGGCGGGTACGAGCAGTACTTC	CASSQGVGGYEQYF
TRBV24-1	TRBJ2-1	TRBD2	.	TGTGCCACCGGCGGGGGGGACTCCTACAATGAGCAGTTCTTC	CATGGGDSYNEQFF
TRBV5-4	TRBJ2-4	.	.	TGTGCCAGCAGCTTGGATGGCAAGGCGGAGAACATTCAGTACTTC	CASSLDGKAENIQYF
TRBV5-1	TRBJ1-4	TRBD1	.	TGCGCCAGCAGCCTCCTCCCGAACAGGGGGCCTAATGAAAAACTGTTTTTT	CASSLLPNRGPNEKLFF
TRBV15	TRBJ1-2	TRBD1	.	TGTGCCACCAGCACAAGGGGGCCTACAGCTGGGAATGGCTACACCTTC	CATSTRGPTAGNGYTF
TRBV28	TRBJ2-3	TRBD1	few	TGTGCCAGCAGCCCCGGACAGGAAAGTACGCAGTATTTT	CASSPGQESTQYF
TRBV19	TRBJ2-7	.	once	TGTGCCAGCTCTGCAGGGGACCCCTACGAGCAGTACTTC	CASSAGDPYEQYF
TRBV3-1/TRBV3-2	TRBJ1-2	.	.	TGTGCCAGCAGCCAAGATTTGGGCAGGAACTATGGCTACACCTTC	CASSQDLGRNYGYTF
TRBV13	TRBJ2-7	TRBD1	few	TGTGCCAGCAGCCGACTGACAGGGCTCGAGCAGTACTTC	CASSRLTGLEQYF
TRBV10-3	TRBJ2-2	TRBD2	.	TGTGCCACGGGGGGTAGCGGGGGAGGCACCGGGGAGCTGTTTTTT	CATGGSGGGTGELFF
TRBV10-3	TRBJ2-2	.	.	TGTGCCATCAGTGAGTCGGCCAGGGCCACCGGGGAGCTGTTTTTT	CAISESARATGELFF
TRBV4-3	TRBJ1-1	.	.	TGCGCCAGCAGCCAAGGGACAGAACCTTTCTTT	CASSQGTEPFF
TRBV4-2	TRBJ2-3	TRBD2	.	TGTGCCAGCAGCCAAGAAATAGCGGGGGGGCCCACAGATACGCAGTATTTT	CASSQEIAGGPTDTQYF
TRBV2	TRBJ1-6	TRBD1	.	TGTGCCAGCCCCCGAACAGGGGCAGAGGGTTCACCCCTCCACTTT	CASPRTGAEGSPLHF
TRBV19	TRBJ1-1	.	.	TGTGCCAGTAGTATAGGACAGGCGGGCACTGAAGCTTTCTTT	CASSIGQAGTEAFF
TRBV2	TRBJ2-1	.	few	TGTGCCAGCCGGCGGCGTCAACAAGACAATGAGCAGTTCTTC	CASRRRQQDNEQFF
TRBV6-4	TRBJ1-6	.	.	TGTGCCAGCAGTGTCGATCCGAGGAGGTCACCCCTCCACTTT	CASSVDPRRSPLHF
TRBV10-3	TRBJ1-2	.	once	TGTGCCATCAGTGAGTTACAGGGCTATGGCTACACCTTC	CAISELQGYGYTF
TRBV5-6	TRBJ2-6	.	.	TGTGCCAGCAGCTTGGGTTTATCCTCTGGGGCCAACGTCCTGACTTTC	CASSLGLSSGANVLTF
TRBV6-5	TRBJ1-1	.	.	TGTGCCAGCAGTTACGGCAGTACGAACACTGAAGCTTTCTTT	CASSYGSTNTEAFF
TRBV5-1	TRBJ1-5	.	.	TGCGCCAGCAGCTTGGACGGGGATAGCAATCAGCCCCAGCATTTT	CASSLDGDSNQPQHF
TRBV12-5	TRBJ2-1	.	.	TGTGCTAGTGGTTTGTCCTCAAGGGGCAACAATGAGCAGTTCTTC	CASGLSSRGNNEQFF
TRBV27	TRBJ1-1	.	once	TGTGCCAGCAGCCCCCGACAGACACTAACGAACACTGAAGCTTTCTTT	CASSPRQTLTNTEAFF
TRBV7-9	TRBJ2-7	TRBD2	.	TGTGCCAGCAGCCCCCCCGATAGCGGGGGCTCCTACGAGCAGTACTTC	CASSPPDSGGSYEQYF
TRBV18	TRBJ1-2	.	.	TGTGCCAGCTCACCAGACAGGACCTATGGCTACACCTTC	CASSPDRTYGYTF
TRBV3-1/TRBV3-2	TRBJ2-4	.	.	TGTGCCAGCAGCCTCATGGGCGCCAAAAACATTCAGTACTTC	CASSLMGAKNIQYF
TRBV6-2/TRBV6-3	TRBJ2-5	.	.	TGTGCCAGCAGTTACCCCGACTACCAAGAGACCCAGTACTTC	CASSYPDYQETQYF
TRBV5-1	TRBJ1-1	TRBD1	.	TGCGCCAGCAGCTTATGGGGACAGACTGGGAACACTGAAGCTTTCTTT	CASSLWGQTGNTEAFF
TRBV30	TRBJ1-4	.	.	TGTGCCTGGAGTAAAAAAACCACGACAGCAACTAATGAAAAACTGTTTTTT	CAWSKKTTTATNEKLFF
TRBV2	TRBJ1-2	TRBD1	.	TGTGCCAGCAGTGAGGGACAGGGCCCCGGGGGGGGCTACACCTTC	CASSEGQGPGGGYTF
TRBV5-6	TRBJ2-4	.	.	TGTGCCAGCAGCTTGGCCGTACCCTTAGACAAAAACATTCAGTACTTC	CASSLAVPLDKNIQYF
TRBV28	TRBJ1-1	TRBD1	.	TGTGCCAGCAGTCCCCTGACAGGGGAGAACACTGAAGCTTTCTTT	CASSPLTGENTEAFF
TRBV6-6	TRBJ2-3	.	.	TGTGCCAGCAGTTACTTCTCTCAGCGGAGCACAGATACGCAGTATTTT	CASSYFSQRSTDTQYF
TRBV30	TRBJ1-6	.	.	TGTGCCTGGAGTGAACGGTTAAATTCACCCCTCCACTTT	CAWSERLNSPLHF
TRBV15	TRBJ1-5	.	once	TGTGCCACCAGCAGAGAACCAGGAAACACCAATCAGCCCCAGCATTTT	CATSREPGNTNQPQHF
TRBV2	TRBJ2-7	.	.	TGTGCCAGCAGCTATTCCTACGAGCAGTACTTC	CASSYSYEQYF
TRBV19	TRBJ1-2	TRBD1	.	TGTGCCACCCAAAAGTCCCGGGACAGGAGATTTAACTATGGCTACACCTTC	CATQKSRDRRFNYGYTF
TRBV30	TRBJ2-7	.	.	TGTGCCTGGAGAAGACAATTCGACCACGAGCAGTACTTC	CAWRRQFDHEQYF
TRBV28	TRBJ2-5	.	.	TGTGCCAGCACCAAAGTGGAGGACGGACCTTACTTC	CASTKVEDGPYF
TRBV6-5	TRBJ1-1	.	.	TGTGCCAGCAGTTACACGGTTACGAACACTGAAGCTTTCTTT	CASSYTVTNTEAFF